This is a list of T cell receptor beta chains from one sample in a study of blood T cell repertoires in COVID-19. The assay was immunoSEQ multiplex PCR, and TCRdb's table has in-frame clones only and misses some. The sample yields roughly 190,000 clones, about 90% seen once. Sequenced input: peripheral blood. These receptors all come from a man aged 60 to 69 with active or convalescent COVID-19. CDR3s include the opening cysteine and the closing phenylalanine or tryptophan. Each record gives: CDR3 length, D gene, V gene, J gene, clone size, CDR3 protein, CDR3 DNA. D genes are given only for firm matches. Rows may omit the clone size; those that give it use once, few, many or a size class.

CDR3 length: 17; D gene: TRBD1; V gene: TRBV7-9; J gene: TRBJ2-6; clone size: .; CDR3 protein: CASSLGTGDPGANVLTF; CDR3 DNA: TGTGCCAGCAGCTTAGGGACAGGGGACCCTGGGGCCAACGTCCTGACTTTC
CDR3 length: 13; D gene: .; V gene: TRBV18; J gene: TRBJ2-1; clone size: .; CDR3 protein: CASSPQGINEQFF; CDR3 DNA: TGTGCCAGCTCACCACAGGGGATAAATGAGCAGTTCTTC
CDR3 length: 12; D gene: .; V gene: TRBV11-3; J gene: TRBJ1-1; clone size: few; CDR3 protein: CASSSNRAEAFF; CDR3 DNA: TGTGCCAGCAGCTCCAACAGGGCGGAAGCTTTCTTT
CDR3 length: 15; D gene: .; V gene: TRBV6-5; J gene: TRBJ1-5; clone size: .; CDR3 protein: CASREIVGGGQPQHF; CDR3 DNA: TGTGCCAGCAGGGAGATCGTGGGAGGGGGTCAGCCCCAGCATTTT
CDR3 length: 16; D gene: TRBD2; V gene: TRBV27; J gene: TRBJ2-5; clone size: .; CDR3 protein: CASSYRPRGGRETQYF; CDR3 DNA: TGTGCCAGCAGTTACCGTCCGCGGGGGGGCCGTGAGACCCAGTACTTC
CDR3 length: 14; D gene: .; V gene: TRBV7-9; J gene: TRBJ2-2; clone size: few; CDR3 protein: CASSLVLEYGELFF; CDR3 DNA: TGTGCCAGCAGCTTAGTCCTAGAGTACGGGGAGCTGTTTTTT
CDR3 length: 13; D gene: .; V gene: TRBV6-5; J gene: TRBJ1-1; clone size: .; CDR3 protein: CASGRGGNTEAFF; CDR3 DNA: TGTGCCAGCGGGAGGGGAGGGAACACTGAAGCTTTCTTT
CDR3 length: 13; D gene: .; V gene: TRBV5-4; J gene: TRBJ1-2; clone size: .; CDR3 protein: CASNQGSNYGYTF; CDR3 DNA: TGTGCCAGCAACCAGGGTTCTAACTATGGCTACACCTTC
CDR3 length: 15; D gene: .; V gene: TRBV19; J gene: TRBJ1-5; clone size: .; CDR3 protein: CASSRLRVPNQPQHF; CDR3 DNA: TGTGCCAGTAGCCGTCTCAGGGTACCCAATCAGCCCCAGCATTTT
CDR3 length: 15; D gene: TRBD1; V gene: TRBV29-1; J gene: TRBJ1-4; clone size: .; CDR3 protein: CSVKGQGLKDEKLFF; CDR3 DNA: TGCAGCGTCAAAGGACAGGGTTTGAAGGATGAAAAACTGTTTTTT
CDR3 length: 13; D gene: .; V gene: TRBV19; J gene: TRBJ2-5; clone size: .; CDR3 protein: CASSIGEGETQYF; CDR3 DNA: TGTGCCAGTAGTATAGGAGAGGGAGAGACCCAGTACTTC
CDR3 length: 14; D gene: TRBD1; V gene: TRBV29-1; J gene: TRBJ2-1; clone size: .; CDR3 protein: CSVVEVTGVVEQFF; CDR3 DNA: TGCAGCGTAGTTGAGGTTACAGGGGTGGTTGAGCAGTTCTTC
CDR3 length: 16; D gene: TRBD1; V gene: TRBV28; J gene: TRBJ1-2; clone size: .; CDR3 protein: CASSSVLGQGNYGYTF; CDR3 DNA: TGTGCCAGCAGTTCTGTATTGGGACAGGGAAACTATGGCTACACCTTC
CDR3 length: 14; D gene: .; V gene: TRBV2; J gene: TRBJ2-3; clone size: .; CDR3 protein: CASKGGYSTDTQYF; CDR3 DNA: TGTGCCAGCAAAGGCGGATACAGCACAGATACGCAGTATTTT
CDR3 length: 16; D gene: .; V gene: TRBV27; J gene: TRBJ1-5; clone size: .; CDR3 protein: CASRSRRGGSNQPQHF; CDR3 DNA: TGTGCCAGCAGGTCCCGACGGGGGGGCAGCAATCAGCCCCAGCATTTT
CDR3 length: 14; D gene: .; V gene: TRBV4-1; J gene: TRBJ1-3; clone size: .; CDR3 protein: CASSQDPEGNTIYF; CDR3 DNA: TGCGCCAGCAGCCAAGACCCGGAGGGAAACACCATATATTTT
CDR3 length: 15; D gene: TRBD2; V gene: TRBV10-2; J gene: TRBJ2-1; clone size: .; CDR3 protein: CASSDASGGRNEQFF; CDR3 DNA: TGCGCCAGCAGTGACGCCAGCGGGGGGAGAAATGAGCAGTTCTTC
CDR3 length: 14; D gene: .; V gene: TRBV5-1; J gene: TRBJ2-5; clone size: .; CDR3 protein: CASSRSQAGETQYF; CDR3 DNA: TGCGCCAGCAGCCGCAGTCAGGCCGGAGAGACCCAGTACTTC
CDR3 length: 14; D gene: TRBD2; V gene: TRBV29-1; J gene: TRBJ2-1; clone size: .; CDR3 protein: CSVETSGAHNEQFF; CDR3 DNA: TGCAGCGTTGAGACTAGCGGGGCGCACAATGAGCAGTTCTTC
CDR3 length: 14; D gene: TRBD1; V gene: TRBV3-1/TRBV3-2; J gene: TRBJ1-1; clone size: .; CDR3 protein: CASSGNRGNTEAFF; CDR3 DNA: TGTGCCAGCAGCGGGAACAGGGGGAACACTGAAGCTTTCTTT
CDR3 length: 13; D gene: .; V gene: TRBV4-1; J gene: TRBJ1-5; clone size: few; CDR3 protein: CASSQDQGRPQHF; CDR3 DNA: TGCGCCAGCAGCCAAGACCAAGGGAGGCCCCAGCATTTT
CDR3 length: 17; D gene: TRBD1; V gene: TRBV2; J gene: TRBJ2-3; clone size: .; CDR3 protein: CASSEIGPGQGADTQYF; CDR3 DNA: TGTGCCAGCAGTGAAATCGGTCCGGGACAGGGAGCAGATACGCAGTATTTT
CDR3 length: 15; D gene: TRBD1; V gene: TRBV6-5; J gene: TRBJ1-1; clone size: .; CDR3 protein: CASSKTGYLDTEAFF; CDR3 DNA: TGTGCCAGCAGTAAGACAGGGTATCTGGACACTGAAGCTTTCTTT
CDR3 length: 15; D gene: TRBD1; V gene: TRBV5-4; J gene: TRBJ2-5; clone size: .; CDR3 protein: CASSLGQGSQETQYF; CDR3 DNA: TGTGCCAGCAGCTTGGGACAGGGGTCCCAAGAGACCCAGTACTTC
CDR3 length: 17; D gene: .; V gene: TRBV5-6; J gene: TRBJ1-6; clone size: .; CDR3 protein: CASSPLAGRLGNSPLHF; CDR3 DNA: TGTGCCAGCAGCCCCCTGGCGGGGAGATTGGGCAATTCACCCCTCCACTTT
CDR3 length: 14; D gene: .; V gene: TRBV10-1; J gene: TRBJ1-4; clone size: once; CDR3 protein: CASSAGETNEKLFF; CDR3 DNA: TGCGCCAGCTCCGCAGGTGAAACTAATGAAAAACTGTTTTTT
CDR3 length: 14; D gene: .; V gene: TRBV18; J gene: TRBJ2-2; clone size: .; CDR3 protein: CASSPTVNTGELFF; CDR3 DNA: TGTGCCAGCTCACCAACAGTTAACACCGGGGAGCTGTTTTTT
CDR3 length: 14; D gene: TRBD1; V gene: TRBV3-1/TRBV3-2; J gene: TRBJ1-1; clone size: .; CDR3 protein: CASRRQGARTEAFF; CDR3 DNA: TGTGCCAGCAGAAGGCAGGGGGCGCGGACGGAAGCTTTCTTT
CDR3 length: 13; D gene: TRBD1; V gene: TRBV9; J gene: TRBJ1-2; clone size: .; CDR3 protein: CASSVTGNYGYTF; CDR3 DNA: TGTGCCAGCAGCGTGACAGGGAACTATGGCTACACCTTC
CDR3 length: 15; D gene: .; V gene: TRBV21-1; J gene: TRBJ2-7; clone size: .; CDR3 protein: CASSKDRTAYHEQYF; CDR3 DNA: TGTGCCAGCAGCAAAGACAGGACAGCGTACCACGAGCAGTACTTC
CDR3 length: 15; D gene: TRBD2; V gene: TRBV19; J gene: TRBJ2-3; clone size: .; CDR3 protein: CASNVLAGDTDTQYF; CDR3 DNA: TGTGCCAGTAACGTACTAGCGGGGGACACAGATACGCAGTATTTT
CDR3 length: 15; D gene: .; V gene: TRBV19; J gene: TRBJ2-3; clone size: .; CDR3 protein: CASSIWGIGTDTQYF; CDR3 DNA: TGTGCCAGTAGTATTTGGGGCATCGGTACAGATACGCAGTATTTT
CDR3 length: 15; D gene: .; V gene: TRBV11-1; J gene: TRBJ2-5; clone size: few; CDR3 protein: CASSLSTIGQETQYF; CDR3 DNA: TGTGCCAGCAGCTTATCGACAATCGGCCAAGAGACCCAGTACTTC
CDR3 length: 13; D gene: TRBD1; V gene: TRBV29-1; J gene: TRBJ1-2; clone size: .; CDR3 protein: CSVGGQGWYGYTF; CDR3 DNA: TGCAGCGTAGGGGGACAGGGTTGGTATGGCTACACCTTC
CDR3 length: 16; D gene: TRBD1; V gene: TRBV6-5; J gene: TRBJ1-6; clone size: .; CDR3 protein: CASSYSAGGEPRTLHF; CDR3 DNA: TGTGCCAGCAGTTACTCGGCAGGGGGCGAGCCCCGGACCCTCCACTTT
CDR3 length: 11; D gene: .; V gene: TRBV5-4; J gene: TRBJ1-1; clone size: .; CDR3 protein: CAKQGDTEAFF; CDR3 DNA: TGTGCCAAACAGGGAGACACTGAAGCTTTCTTT
CDR3 length: 15; D gene: TRBD1; V gene: TRBV18; J gene: TRBJ1-1; clone size: .; CDR3 protein: CASSPSQGGITEAFF; CDR3 DNA: TGTGCCAGCTCACCGTCACAGGGGGGAATTACTGAAGCTTTCTTT
CDR3 length: 14; D gene: .; V gene: TRBV6-5; J gene: TRBJ2-2; clone size: .; CDR3 protein: CASTLDSSAGELFF; CDR3 DNA: TGTGCCAGCACCCTCGACAGTTCGGCCGGGGAGCTGTTTTTT
CDR3 length: 14; D gene: .; V gene: TRBV13; J gene: TRBJ2-3; clone size: .; CDR3 protein: CASSHHRDPDTQYF; CDR3 DNA: TGTGCCAGCAGCCACCACAGGGACCCAGATACGCAGTATTTT
CDR3 length: 16; D gene: .; V gene: TRBV15; J gene: TRBJ2-7; clone size: .; CDR3 protein: CATSRESGAVAYEQYF; CDR3 DNA: TGTGCCACCAGCAGAGAATCAGGGGCTGTGGCCTACGAGCAGTACTTC
CDR3 length: 14; D gene: .; V gene: TRBV7-9; J gene: TRBJ1-3; clone size: .; CDR3 protein: CASSLRGSGNTIYF; CDR3 DNA: TGTGCCAGCAGCTTAAGGGGGTCCGGAAACACCATATATTTT
CDR3 length: 15; D gene: .; V gene: TRBV6-5; J gene: TRBJ2-2; clone size: .; CDR3 protein: CATGRGDYSTGELFF; CDR3 DNA: TGTGCCACGGGCAGGGGCGATTATAGCACCGGGGAGCTGTTTTTT
CDR3 length: 14; D gene: .; V gene: TRBV4-1; J gene: TRBJ2-2; clone size: .; CDR3 protein: CASSQELRVVELFF; CDR3 DNA: TGCGCCAGCAGCCAAGAACTCAGGGTAGTGGAGCTGTTTTTT
CDR3 length: 14; D gene: .; V gene: TRBV5-1; J gene: TRBJ1-6; clone size: .; CDR3 protein: CASSLEPGRSPLHF; CDR3 DNA: TGCGCCAGCAGCTTGGAGCCTGGGCGATCACCCCTCCACTTT
CDR3 length: 16; D gene: TRBD1; V gene: TRBV25-1; J gene: TRBJ2-5; clone size: few; CDR3 protein: CASSELTGAHRETQYF; CDR3 DNA: TGTGCCAGCAGTGAACTTACAGGGGCGCATAGGGAGACCCAGTACTTC
CDR3 length: 15; D gene: .; V gene: TRBV5-1; J gene: TRBJ2-5; clone size: .; CDR3 protein: CASSLERRGQETQYF; CDR3 DNA: TGCGCCAGCAGCTTGGAACGCCGGGGCCAAGAGACCCAGTACTTC
CDR3 length: 12; D gene: .; V gene: TRBV11-2; J gene: TRBJ2-1; clone size: .; CDR3 protein: CASSHRDNEQFF; CDR3 DNA: TGTGCCAGCAGCCACAGGGACAATGAGCAGTTCTTC
CDR3 length: 16; D gene: TRBD2; V gene: TRBV4-2; J gene: TRBJ2-7; clone size: .; CDR3 protein: CASSLGGLAGELEQYF; CDR3 DNA: TGTGCCAGCAGCCTCGGGGGACTAGCGGGGGAACTCGAGCAGTACTTC
CDR3 length: 14; D gene: TRBD1; V gene: TRBV7-2; J gene: TRBJ2-5; clone size: once; CDR3 protein: CASSFGTGQETQYF; CDR3 DNA: TGTGCCAGCAGCTTTGGGACAGGCCAAGAGACCCAGTACTTC
CDR3 length: 14; D gene: TRBD1; V gene: TRBV7-9; J gene: TRBJ1-2; clone size: .; CDR3 protein: CASSSLQGNYGYTF; CDR3 DNA: TGTGCCAGCAGCTCGTTACAGGGGAACTATGGCTACACCTTC
CDR3 length: 15; D gene: TRBD1; V gene: TRBV2; J gene: TRBJ2-5; clone size: once; CDR3 protein: CASAYNRGRRETQYF; CDR3 DNA: TGTGCCAGCGCCTACAACAGGGGGCGAAGAGAGACCCAGTACTTC
CDR3 length: 19; D gene: TRBD2; V gene: TRBV27; J gene: TRBJ2-5; clone size: .; CDR3 protein: CASSLSAIPRGLLRETQYF; CDR3 DNA: TGTGCCAGCAGTTTATCGGCAATCCCCCGGGGACTATTACGAGAGACCCAGTACTTC
CDR3 length: 13; D gene: .; V gene: TRBV11-3; J gene: TRBJ1-1; clone size: .; CDR3 protein: CASSFSRGTEAFF; CDR3 DNA: TGTGCCAGCAGCTTTAGCAGGGGCACTGAAGCTTTCTTT
CDR3 length: 13; D gene: .; V gene: TRBV7-3; J gene: TRBJ2-2; clone size: .; CDR3 protein: CATSRGNAGELFF; CDR3 DNA: TGTGCCACTTCACGGGGTAACGCCGGGGAGCTGTTTTTT
CDR3 length: 15; D gene: .; V gene: TRBV5-1; J gene: TRBJ2-2; clone size: once; CDR3 protein: CASSSNAGNTGELFF; CDR3 DNA: TGCGCCAGCAGCTCTAACGCCGGTAACACCGGGGAGCTGTTTTTT